This record concerns one T cell receptor (beta chain) sequence. Its antigen is unidentified. This sample was taken from a study of graft-versus-host responses after intestinal transplantation. Study information: Transplants were multivisceral, liver-intestinal, or isolated intestinal. Every recipient had anti-thymocyte globulin induction and two to three years of tacrolimus plus steroids. Findings and caveats of the study: GvH clones occurred in recipient marrow; some first appeared in ileum or blood. High graft-versus-host to host-versus-graft clonal ratios were seen in allografts of patients with graft-donor T cell macrochimerism.

The CDR3 is 17 residues long. Trimming at V came to 8 bases and at J to 6 bases, leaving 15 bases not matched to a gene. Germline V gives CDR1 LGHNA, CDR2 YNFKEQ. Data came from immunoSEQ multiplex PCR; TCRdb stores just in-frame clones and leaves some out. The data hold 65,000 to 100,000 clones, with roughly 92% observed a single time. Sequencing was performed on unstimulated CD8+ T cells sorted from spleen or lymph node cells, taken before transplant. The gene calls are TRBV4-2 and TRBJ2-1; TRBD2 aligns across 11 bases. This TCR was recovered from a human donor who was the organ donor for an intestinal transplant. The CDR3 coding sequence is TGTGCCAGCCACGGCCGACATAGCGGGGGGGCCGGCAATGAGCAGTTCTTC. It specifies CASHGRHSGGAGNEQFF.